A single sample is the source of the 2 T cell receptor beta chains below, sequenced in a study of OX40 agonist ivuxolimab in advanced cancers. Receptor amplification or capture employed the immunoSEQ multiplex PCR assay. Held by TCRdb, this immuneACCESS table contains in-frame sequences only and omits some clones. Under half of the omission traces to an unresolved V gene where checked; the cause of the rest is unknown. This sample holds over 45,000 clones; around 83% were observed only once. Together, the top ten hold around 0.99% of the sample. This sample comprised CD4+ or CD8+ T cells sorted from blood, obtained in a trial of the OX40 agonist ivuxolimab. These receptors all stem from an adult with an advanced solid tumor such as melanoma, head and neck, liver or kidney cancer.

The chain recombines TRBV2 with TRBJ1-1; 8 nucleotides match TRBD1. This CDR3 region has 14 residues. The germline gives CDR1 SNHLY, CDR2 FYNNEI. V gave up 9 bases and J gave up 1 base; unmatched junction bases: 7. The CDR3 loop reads CASQGARGNTEAFF. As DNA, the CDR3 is TGTGCCAGTCAGGGGGCGCGTGGGAACACTGAAGCTTTCTTT.

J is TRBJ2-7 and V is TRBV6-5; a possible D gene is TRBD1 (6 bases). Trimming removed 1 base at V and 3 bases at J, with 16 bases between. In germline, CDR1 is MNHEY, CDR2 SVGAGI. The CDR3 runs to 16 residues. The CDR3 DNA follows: TGTGCCAGCAGTTACTTTCACAGGGTAGGCCTCTACGAGCAGTACTTC. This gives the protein CASSYFHRVGLYEQYF.